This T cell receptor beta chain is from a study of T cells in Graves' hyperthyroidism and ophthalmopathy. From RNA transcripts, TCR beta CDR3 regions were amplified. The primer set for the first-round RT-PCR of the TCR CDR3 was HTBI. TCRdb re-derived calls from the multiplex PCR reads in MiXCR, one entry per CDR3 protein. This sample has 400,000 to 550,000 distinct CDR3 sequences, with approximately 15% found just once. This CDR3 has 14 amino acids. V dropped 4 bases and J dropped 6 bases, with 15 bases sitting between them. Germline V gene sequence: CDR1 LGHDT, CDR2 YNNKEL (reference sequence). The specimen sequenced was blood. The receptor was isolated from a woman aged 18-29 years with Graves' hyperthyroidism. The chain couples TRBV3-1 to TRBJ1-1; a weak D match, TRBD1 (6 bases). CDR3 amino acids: CASSRGGVGAEAFF. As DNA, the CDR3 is TGTGCCAGCAGCCGGGGGGGCGTGGGAGCTGAAGCTTTCTTT. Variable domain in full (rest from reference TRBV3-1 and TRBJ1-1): DTAVSQTPKYLVTQMGNDKSIKCEQNLGHDTMYWYKQDSKKFLKIMFSYNNKELIINETVPNRFSPKSPDKAHLNLHINSLELGDSAVYFCASSRGGVGAEAFFGQGTRLTVV.